This T cell receptor (beta chain) was retrieved from a study of blood T cells in healthy people across ages. Study-level results: Age advanced and TCR beta diversity per million T cells fell, roughly linearly.

Notes on this clonotype: The antigen is undetermined. A much larger clone lies a single base off, so this may be a read error.

With a J-beta primer mix and a sample-barcoded 5' primer, a second PCR ran about 7 to 11 cycles. TCRdb re-called the 5' RACE reads through MiXCR, storing one row per CDR3 protein. The sample has some 1.5 million distinct CDR3 sequences; about 28% are singletons. The CDR3 spans 13 residues. The V gene lost 4 bases and the J gene lost 6 bases, with 12 bases spanning the gap. Germline assignment: CDR1 SNHLY and CDR2 FYNNEI. This receptor was taken from a woman between 25 and 40 years old in good health. This chain links TRBV2 with TRBJ2-5, with TRBD2 as a possible D gene (6 bases). The sequenced material came from blood. CDR3 residues: CASSGEEGQTQYF. The DNA of the CDR3 is TGTGCCAGCAGTGGAGAGGAGGGGCAGACCCAGTACTTC.